Shown below are 23 T cell receptor beta chains from a single sample sequenced in a study of blood T cells in healthy people across ages. The second PCR ran about 6 to 11 cycles with a sample-barcoded 5' primer and J-beta primers. TCRdb fed the 5' RACE reads into MiXCR, producing one record per CDR3 protein. The table has nearly 800,000 distinct CDR3 sequences, roughly 56% seen once; the top ten hold around 24%. Sequencing used blood. Source of these receptors: a middle-aged man in good health.

V usage is TRBV3-1 and J usage is TRBJ1-2; no clear D gene. The CDR3 sequence is 13 residues long. Trimming stripped 4 bases from V and 8 bases from J, with 14 bases between. The germline gives CDR1 LGHDT, CDR2 YNNKEL (reference sequence). The CDR3 loop reads CASSRTEVRGYTF. CDR3 DNA sequence: TGTGCCAGCAGCCGTACGGAGGTCCGGGGCTACACCTTC.

As to this clonotype: A much more abundant neighbour one base away suggests this may be a read error. The rearrangement uses TRBV7-2 and TRBJ2-7, with D possibly matching TRBD1 (6 bases). The CDR3 has 12 amino acids. Germline CDR1 SGHTA, CDR2 FQGNSA. CDR3 region: CASSRTAYERYF. The CDR3, as DNA: TGTGCCAGCAGCCGGACAGCCTACGAGCGGTACTTC.

A few counts support this clonotype. This chain uses TRBV19 with TRBJ2-3, with D perhaps matching TRBD2 (5 bases). Germline V lookup: CDR1 LNHDA, CDR2 SQIVND (reference sequence). This CDR3 region has 11 residues. Trimming stripped 6 bases from V and 12 bases from J, with 13 bases between. CDR3 in DNA: TGTGCCAGTAGCTCCATCCCGGGACAGTATTTT. It specifies CASSSIPGQYF.

The chain joins TRBV20-1 to TRBJ2-7, with 7 bases lining up with TRBD2. Trimming took 3 bases from V and 5 from J; bases not matched to a gene: 16. Germline V gene data show CDR1 as DFQATT and CDR2 as SNEGSKA (reference sequence). The CDR3 sequence is 16 residues long. The CDR3 protein is CSAREVGVAGVNEQYF. The CDR3 DNA follows: TGCAGTGCTAGGGAGGTGGGGGTCGCGGGAGTTAACGAGCAGTACTTC.

The V gene is TRBV3-1, the J gene TRBJ1-2; 7 bases are a match to TRBD1. Germline CDR1 LGHDT, CDR2 YNNKEL (reference sequence). V was clipped by 1 base and J by 2 bases; unmatched bases: 13. The CDR3 has 18 residues. The CDR3 nucleotides read TGTGCCAGCAGCCAAGCGTCGATCACAGGGGCGTCAAACTATGGCTACACCTTC. It specifies CASSQASITGASNYGYTF. Filled out from reference TRBV3-1 and TRBJ1-2, the complete variable domain reads DTAVSQTPKYLVTQMGNDKSIKCEQNLGHDTMYWYKQDSKKFLKIMFSYNNKELIINETVPNRFSPKSPDKAHLNLHINSLELGDSAVYFCASSQASITGASNYGYTFGSGTRLTVV.

The CDR3, as DNA: TGTGCCAGCAGCTTATCCGGGACTAGCGGGCAGGAGACCCAGTACTTC. Translated: CASSLSGTSGQETQYF. The chain joins TRBV7-2 to TRBJ2-5; 12 nucleotides align to TRBD2. The length of the CDR3 is 16 residues. Germline V CDR1 and CDR2: SGHTA, FQGNSA. Trimming removed 2 bases from V and 5 bases from J; junction bases left unmatched: 6. Supplemented by reference TRBV7-2 and TRBJ2-5, the full variable domain reads GAGVSQSPSNKVTEKGKDVELRCDPISGHTALYWYRQSLGQGLEFLIYFQGNSAPDKSGLPSDRFSAERTGGSVSTLTIQRTQQEDSAVYLCASSLSGTSGQETQYFGPGTRLLVL.

This clonotype was seen only a few times. This chain connects TRBV20-1 to TRBJ2-3; D may be TRBD1 (5 bases). The germline gives CDR1 DFQATT, CDR2 SNEGSKA (reference sequence). Trimming took 6 bases from V and 2 from J, leaving 15 bases between them. This CDR3 region has 14 residues. CDR3 bases: TGCAGTGCGCCCTCGCAGGGTTTCACAGATACGCAGTATTTT. It yields the protein CSAPSQGFTDTQYF.

The rearrangement links TRBV4-1 to TRBJ2-2, with 8 positions matching TRBD2. V lost 0 bases to trimming and J lost 2 bases; unmatched junction nucleotides: 2. Per germline, CDR1 MGHRA and CDR2 YSYEKL. CDR3 length: 16 amino acids. In DNA, the CDR3 is TGCGCCAGCAGCCAAGAAAGCGGGAGTAACACCGGGGAGCTGTTTTTT. The encoded protein is CASSQESGSNTGELFF.

This clonotype turned up a few times. V and J are TRBV7-8 and TRBJ2-1, with 10 bases lining up with TRBD2. The trim removed 2 bases at V and 3 bases at J, leaving 4 bases unmatched. The CDR3 covers 16 residues. The germline CDR1 and CDR2 sequences are SGHVS and FQNEAQ. CDR3 bases: TGTGCCAGCAGCTTACTAGCGGGAGAATTCTACAATGAGCAGTTCTTC. It codes for CASSLLAGEFYNEQFF.

The rearrangement joins TRBV20-1 to TRBJ2-7; D might be TRBD2 (5 bases). With the DNA end fitting TRBJ2-5 better, the J assignment may be wrong. The CDR3 totals 13 residues. Per germline, CDR1 DFQATT and CDR2 SNEGSKA (reference sequence). The CDR3 nucleotides are TGCAGTGCTAGAGAGGCTAGCCCGGAGACCCAGTACTTC. Its translation: CSAREASPETQYF.

The rearrangement links TRBV10-3 to TRBJ2-2; 14 nucleotides align to TRBD2. The V gene end was trimmed by 6 bases and the J gene end by 3 bases; junction bases not matched to a gene: 6. This CDR3 contains 17 residues. Germline CDR1 ENHRY, CDR2 SYGVKD. CDR3 DNA: TGTGCCATCAGGGAACCGGGACTAGCGGGAGACACCGGGGAGCTGTTTTTT. It is translated as CAIREPGLAGDTGELFF.

The rearrangement joins TRBV7-2 to TRBJ2-7; the match to TRBD2 covers 12 bases. Germline values: CDR1 SGHTA, CDR2 FQGNSA. The CDR3 covers 17 residues. After removal of 0 bases from V and 1 base from J, the junction contained 4 bases not matched to a gene. The CDR3 nucleotides read TGTGCCAGCAGCTTAGCCGCTAGCGGGAGGGTATCCTACGAGCAGTACTTC. Amino acids: CASSLAASGRVSYEQYF.

The chain couples TRBV11-2 to TRBJ1-5; unclear D gene. The germline V and J ends were trimmed by 5 bases and 6 bases, with 14 bases remaining between them. The CDR3 runs to 14 residues. The V gene's germline CDR1 is SGHAT and CDR2 FQNNGV. CDR3 in DNA: TGTGCCAGCAGCCCCGCCGGGAGACTTCAGCCCCAGCATTTT. Translated: CASSPAGRLQPQHF. The full variable domain, completed using reference TRBV11-2 and TRBJ1-5, is EAGVAQSPRYKIIEKRQSVAFWCNPISGHATLYWYQQILGQGPKLLIQFQNNGVVDDSQLPKDRFSAERLKGVDSTLKIQPAKLEDSAVYLCASSPAGRLQPQHFGDGTRLSIL.

The chain uses TRBV20-1 and TRBJ2-1; possibly TRBD1 for D (6 bases). In germline, CDR1 is DFQATT, CDR2 SNEGSKA (reference sequence). The CDR3 consists of 16 residues. V gave up 1 base and J gave up 0 bases, with 13 bases separating them. CDR3 bases: TGCAGTGCTAGAGGCTGGGGGCCCCACTCCTACAATGAGCAGTTCTTC. It encodes CSARGWGPHSYNEQFF.

This clonotype came up a few times. This rearrangement joins TRBV3-1 to TRBJ2-1; D gene ambiguous. V was shortened by 1 base and J by 10 bases, with 11 bases between the two germline ends. CDR3 length: 13 residues. The V gene's germline CDR1 is LGHDT and CDR2 YNNKEL (reference sequence). The CDR3, as DNA: TGTGCCAGCAGCCAAGTTATAAGGGCCGAGCAGTTCTTC. Protein product: CASSQVIRAEQFF.

V and J are TRBV29-1 and TRBJ1-1; no definite D call. The V and J ends lost 3 bases and 4 bases respectively, with 6 bases between them. Germline V gene data show CDR1 as SQVTM and CDR2 as ANQGSEA. This CDR3 comprises 11 residues. For the CDR3, the DNA is TGCAGCGTTGATAAGGTCACTGAAGCTTTCTTT. Amino acid sequence: CSVDKVTEAFF. Variable domain in full (rest from reference TRBV29-1 and TRBJ1-1): SAVISQKPSRDICQRGTSLTIQCQVDSQVTMMFWYRQQPGQSLTLIATANQGSEATYESGFVIDKFPISRPNLTFSTLTVSNMSPEDSSIYLCSVDKVTEAFFGQGTRLTVV.

This chain links TRBV25-1 with TRBJ2-1, with unresolved D. V was clipped by 3 bases and J by 10 bases, with 13 bases between them. Germline CDR1 MGHDK, CDR2 SYGVNS. The CDR3 covers 13 residues. The CDR3 sequence is CASSDLDFPEQFF. The CDR3 DNA sequence: TGTGCCAGCAGTGATCTAGACTTTCCCGAGCAGTTCTTC.

V is TRBV29-1 and J is TRBJ1-2, with D uncertain. The V end lost 6 bases, the J end lost 4 bases, and 12 bases lay between the germline ends. The germline gives CDR1 SQVTM, CDR2 ANQGSEA. CDR3 length equals 12 residues. CDR3 protein: CSVEGKTYGYTF. In DNA, the CDR3 is TGCAGCGTGGAGGGCAAAACCTATGGCTACACCTTC.

This clonotype was found a few times. V is TRBV20-1 and J is TRBJ2-1, with a tentative D call TRBD1 (6 bases). CDR1 and CDR2 (germline): DFQATT, SNEGSKA (reference sequence). This CDR3 spans 12 amino acids. The V end was cut by 5 bases, the J end by 3 bases, with 8 bases between. CDR3 sequence (DNA): TGCAGTGCTTTGGACAGCTACAATGAGCAGTTCTTC. This sequence encodes CSALDSYNEQFF.

The chain couples TRBV7-8 to TRBJ2-7; 13 bases map to TRBD2. The germline gives CDR1 SGHVS, CDR2 FQNEAQ. V dropped 2 bases and J dropped 7; count of bases not matched to a gene: 20. The CDR3 is 20 residues long. The CDR3 DNA sequence: TGTGCCAGCAGCTTAAGATCGCGACTAGCGGGAGGCCACGAACAGAATGAGCAGTACTTC. It translates to CASSLRSRLAGGHEQNEQYF. The variable domain in full, completed from reference TRBV7-8 and TRBJ2-7, reads GAGVSQSPRYKVAKRGQDVALRCDPISGHVSLFWYQQALGQGPEFLTYFQNEAQLDKSGLPSDRFFAERPEGSVSTLKIQRTQQEDSAVYLCASSLRSRLAGGHEQNEQYFGPGTRLTVT.

This chain joins TRBV6-5 and TRBJ2-7; TRBD1 matches at 7 bases. V lost 6 bases and J lost 6; bases outside the gene matches: 14. The CDR3 loop spans 15 amino acids. CDR1 is MNHEY, CDR2 SVGAGI, per germline. CDR3 sequence: CASRGFAGGEGEQYF. DNA for the CDR3: TGTGCCAGCAGGGGATTTGCAGGGGGTGAGGGCGAGCAGTACTTC.

The rearrangement links TRBV27 to TRBJ2-7; 7 bases fit TRBD1. The CDR3 length is 16 residues. The V gene end was trimmed by 6 bases and the J gene end by 0 bases; junction bases not matched to a gene: 11. The germline gives CDR1 MNHEY, CDR2 SMNVEV (reference sequence). This CDR3 is CASRNTGEPHSYEQYF. The CDR3 bases are TGTGCCAGCAGAAATACAGGGGAACCCCACTCCTACGAGCAGTACTTC.

This clonotype has at least ten counts. The chain has TRBV3-1 and TRBJ1-1; D is ambiguous. The CDR3 totals 13 residues. Germline lookup yields CDR1 LGHDT and CDR2 YNNKEL (reference sequence). V was shortened by 4 bases and J by 3 bases, with 9 bases between the two germline ends. This CDR3 is CASSPPPYTEAFF. CDR3 in DNA: TGTGCCAGCAGCCCACCACCGTACACTGAAGCTTTCTTT. The full variable domain, with the rest looked up from reference TRBV3-1 and TRBJ1-1, is DTAVSQTPKYLVTQMGNDKSIKCEQNLGHDTMYWYKQDSKKFLKIMFSYNNKELIINETVPNRFSPKSPDKAHLNLHINSLELGDSAVYFCASSPPPYTEAFFGQGTRLTVV.